This T cell receptor (beta chain) derives from a study of blood T cell repertoires in COVID-19. Looking at the study overall: Collection of acute and convalescent COVID-19 samples took place in the United States, Italy and Spain. PBMCs, B-cell-depleted T cells, or T cells provided the cDNA or gDNA that made up the material.

This clone has just a few counts. This CDR3 has 13 residues. The germline gives CDR1 SGHAT, CDR2 FQNNGV. Trimming took off 5 bases at V and 1 base at J, with 6 bases between the two ends. Original processing methods: Reference gene primer amplification yielded estimated nucleated cell counts. The repertoire was sequenced with immunoSEQ multiplex PCR; TCRdb's copy has only in-frame clones and lacks some. Clone size and V and J calls were adopted from that table, with D and trimming inferred from the DNA. Of about 73,000 clones detected, approximately 92% appear once; the ten largest clones hold roughly 9.6%.

This TCR was sampled from an elderly man with acute or convalescent COVID-19. Sequenced material: peripheral blood. The J gene is TRBJ1-5, the V gene TRBV11-2, with unresolved D. CDR3 nucleotides: TGTGCCAGCAGCCCGGGGAGCAATCAGCCCCAGCATTTT. This codes for CASSPGSNQPQHF.